This passage covers 25 T cell receptor beta chains from one sample sequenced in a study of blood T cell repertoires in COVID-19. Clones were sequenced by immunoSEQ multiplex PCR, and TCRdb holds only the in-frame ones, with some missing. The sample lists 190,000 or so clones; around 87% were seen once. What was sequenced was peripheral blood. The receptors here all came from a man aged 35 to 55 with active or convalescent COVID-19.

The rearrangement joins TRBV18 to TRBJ1-2; tentatively, D is TRBD1 (5 bases). This CDR3 comprises 14 residues. V lost 0 bases, J lost 7 bases, and 12 bases lay in between. Germline V gene lookup returns CDR1 KGHSH and CDR2 LQKENI. The CDR3 loop is CASSPPGGSSGYTF. In nucleotides, the CDR3 is TGTGCCAGCTCACCACCGGGGGGATCTAGTGGCTACACCTTC.

V gene TRBV6-5 combines with J gene TRBJ2-2; 7 bases fit TRBD1. With 7 bases clipped from V and 4 bases from J, the junction kept 9 bases outside the gene matches. The germline V gene has CDR1 MNHEY and CDR2 SVGAGI. This CDR3 is built from 15 residues. CDR3 residues: CASINRGRVTGELFF. The CDR3 DNA reads as TGTGCCAGCATTAACAGGGGCCGTGTCACCGGGGAGCTGTTTTTT.

The gene calls are TRBV7-8 and TRBJ1-5, with D possibly TRBD1 on 5 matching bases. Per the germline V gene, CDR1 is SGHVS and CDR2 is FQNEAQ. V shed 1 base and J shed 7 bases, with 8 bases lying between them. This CDR3 has 13 amino acids. The CDR3 sequence is CASSLGGGQPQHF. CDR3 sequence (DNA): TGTGCCAGCAGCTTAGGTGGGGGGCAGCCCCAGCATTTT. Full variable domain (remainder filled in from reference TRBV7-8 and TRBJ1-5): GAGVSQSPRYKVAKRGQDVALRCDPISGHVSLFWYQQALGQGPEFLTYFQNEAQLDKSGLPSDRFFAERPEGSVSTLKIQRTQQEDSAVYLCASSLGGGQPQHFGDGTRLSIL.

The chain couples TRBV5-1 to TRBJ2-2; D ambiguous. This CDR3 spans 15 amino acids. V shed 1 base and J shed 1 base, with 8 bases lying between them. Germline values: CDR1 SGHRS, CDR2 YFSETQ. The CDR3 DNA sequence: TGCGCCAGCAGCTTGACAGCCCGGAACACCGGGGAGCTGTTTTTT. Translation: CASSLTARNTGELFF.

The chain is built from TRBV4-3 and TRBJ1-5, with D possibly being TRBD1 (5 bases). Per germline, CDR1 LGHNA and CDR2 YSLEER. The CDR3 consists of 15 residues. Trimming stripped 1 base from V and 5 bases from J, with 12 bases between. The DNA for the CDR3 is TGCGCCAGCAGCCAAGGGCCCGACAGTTATCAGCCCCAGCATTTT. Protein: CASSQGPDSYQPQHF.

This clone has just one count. This chain uses TRBV28 with TRBJ1-4, with a possible D match to TRBD1 (5 bases). In germline, CDR1 is MDHEN, CDR2 SYDVKM. Trimming took off 7 bases at V and 7 bases at J, with 22 bases between the two ends. The length of the CDR3 is 16 residues. CDR3 sequence reads: CASTSGGSGDGEKLFF. In DNA form, the CDR3 reads TGTGCCAGCACCTCGGGGGGGTCGGGGGACGGTGAAAAACTGTTTTTT.

The chain is built from TRBV5-1 and TRBJ1-1, with 11 nucleotides matching TRBD1. Trimming took 4 bases from V and 4 from J; bases not matched to a gene: 15. The CDR3 runs 18 residues. Germline loops: CDR1 SGHRS, CDR2 YFSETQ. The CDR3 DNA is TGCGCCAGCAGCGATCGGACCGGGACAGGGGGTCGCTTCACTGAAGCTTTCTTT. It is translated as CASSDRTGTGGRFTEAFF.

This chain connects TRBV4-2 to TRBJ1-1, with D maybe TRBD1 (5 bases). Deletions cut 0 bases from V and 4 bases from J, with 9 bases between. The CDR3 loop spans 14 amino acids. The germline V gene encodes CDR1 LGHNA and CDR2 YNFKEQ. The CDR3 here is CASSQDGDSTEAFF. The CDR3, as DNA: TGTGCCAGCAGCCAAGATGGGGACTCCACTGAAGCTTTCTTT.

The chain recombines TRBV6-1 with TRBJ1-5; 10 positions match TRBD1. V trimming: 4 bases; J trimming: 0 bases; junction bases outside the gene matches: 3. The CDR3 is 16 amino acids. The germline V gene encodes CDR1 MNHNS and CDR2 SASEGT. CDR3 DNA: TGTGCCAGCAGTGCCCGACAGGGGGCTAGCAATCAGCCCCAGCATTTT. Residues: CASSARQGASNQPQHF.

This chain joins TRBV28 and TRBJ1-1, with D uncertain. Trimming took 5 bases from V and 1 from J, leaving 11 bases between them. Germline loops: CDR1 MDHEN, CDR2 SYDVKM. This CDR3 comprises 14 residues. The CDR3 reads CASSPGGKNTEAFF. The CDR3 bases are TGTGCCAGCAGTCCCGGAGGGAAGAACACTGAAGCTTTCTTT.

This chain connects TRBV19 to TRBJ1-4, with D hard to call. The germline gives CDR1 LNHDA, CDR2 SQIVND (reference sequence). This CDR3 is 13 amino acids long. V lost 4 bases, J lost 11 bases, and 14 bases lay in between. The CDR3 spells CASSTSGGQKLFF. CDR3 bases: TGTGCCAGTAGTACCTCCGGCGGTCAGAAACTGTTTTTT.

V usage is TRBV4-2 and J usage is TRBJ1-2; the D is unclear. Germline V lookup: CDR1 LGHNA, CDR2 YNFKEQ. The V gene lost 3 bases and the J gene lost 0 bases, with 8 bases spanning the gap. CDR3 length: 14 amino acids. DNA for the CDR3: TGTGCCAGCAGCCAGGCTCACGCTAACTATGGCTACACCTTC. Translating it yields CASSQAHANYGYTF.

The J gene is TRBJ1-1, the V gene TRBV28, with 9 positions matching TRBD1. Losses at the gene ends were 3 bases for V and 6 bases for J; bases not matched to a gene: 2. Germline V gives CDR1 MDHEN, CDR2 SYDVKM. This CDR3 is built from 13 residues. CDR3 residues: CASSLDRGAEAFF. The CDR3 bases are TGTGCCAGCAGTTTGGACAGGGGAGCTGAAGCTTTCTTT.

J is TRBJ1-6 and V is TRBV3-1 (or the pseudogene TRBV3-2); possibly TRBD1 for D (5 bases). Germline V gives CDR1 LGHDT, CDR2 YNNKEL (reference sequence). V dropped 5 bases and J dropped 10 bases, with 21 bases sitting between them. The CDR3 sequence is 16 residues long. DNA for the CDR3: TGTGCCAGCAGCTATTCTATTTCAGGGTTAGGCTCACCCCTCCACTTT. Protein product: CASSYSISGLGSPLHF.

CDR3 in amino acids: CASSLWGGSSTDTQYF. CDR3 DNA sequence: TGTGCCAGTAGCCTATGGGGGGGGTCAAGCACAGATACGCAGTATTTT. The chain joins TRBV19 to TRBJ2-3, with 7 bases aligning to TRBD2. The CDR3 length is 16 residues. With V trimmed by 6 bases and J by 0 bases, 9 bases remained unmatched. Germline lookup yields CDR1 LNHDA and CDR2 SQIVND (reference sequence).

The chain joins TRBV25-1 to TRBJ1-3, with 7 nucleotides matching TRBD1. Germline V gene data show CDR1 as MGHDK and CDR2 as SYGVNS. V lost 3 bases, J lost 2 bases, and 4 bases stayed unmatched. There are 15 residues in the CDR3. CDR3 in amino acids: CASSDPTGTGNTIYF. CDR3 nucleotide sequence: TGTGCCAGCAGTGACCCGACAGGGACTGGAAACACCATATATTTT.

CDR3 region: CASSDRGHGEAFF. As DNA, the CDR3 is TGTGCCAGCAGTGATCGGGGACACGGTGAAGCTTTCTTT. The chain carries TRBV6-1 and TRBJ1-1; a possible D gene is TRBD1 (6 bases). Germline lookup yields CDR1 MNHNS and CDR2 SASEGT. The CDR3 loop spans 13 amino acids. Trimming pared 3 bases from V and 7 bases from J, leaving 12 bases between.

This chain uses TRBV27 with TRBJ2-1; the match to TRBD2 covers 14 bases. Trimming cost V 3 bases and J 7 bases; bases outside gene matches: 14. The CDR3 contains 19 residues. CDR1 is MNHEY, CDR2 SMNVEV, per germline (reference sequence). The CDR3 reads CASSLGWRGLAGGENEQFF. The CDR3 DNA sequence: TGTGCCAGCAGTTTGGGTTGGAGAGGACTAGCGGGGGGCGAAAATGAGCAGTTCTTC.

The chain has TRBV9 and TRBJ1-3, with 7 nucleotides matching TRBD1. The CDR3 contains 15 residues. CDR1 and CDR2 (germline): SGDLS, YYNGEE. Germline trimming cut 4 bases from V and 4 bases from J; bases unmatched to any gene: 8. The DNA for the CDR3 is TGTGCCAGCAGCTTGCGGACAGGACTGGGAAACACCATATATTTT. Translation gives CASSLRTGLGNTIYF.

This chain connects TRBV6-5 to TRBJ2-7; a possible D gene is TRBD2 (6 bases). CDR3 length equals 15 residues. The germline V gene encodes CDR1 MNHEY and CDR2 SVGAGI. Trimming removed 6 bases from V and 3 bases from J, with 18 bases in between. CDR3 coding DNA: TGTGCCAGCAGAGCCACCGGGACTTTTATCTACGAGCAGTACTTC. Translation: CASRATGTFIYEQYF.

The sample holds one count of this clone. The chain uses TRBV6-6 and TRBJ1-5; D call uncertain. The CDR3 contains 12 residues. The V gene's germline CDR1 is MNHNY and CDR2 SVGAGI (reference sequence). Trimming pared 4 bases from V and 10 bases from J, leaving 11 bases between. The CDR3 here is CASSSSILPQHF. The CDR3 DNA reads TGTGCCAGCAGTTCATCAATACTCCCCCAGCATTTT.

The chain has TRBV19 and TRBJ1-5; no definite D call. Trimming shortened V by 5 bases and J by 7 bases, and 15 bases separated the two germline ends. Germline V gene lookup returns CDR1 LNHDA and CDR2 SQIVND (reference sequence). This CDR3 region has 14 residues. CDR3 protein: CASSSRTGNQPQHF. The DNA for the CDR3 is TGTGCCAGTAGTTCCAGGACGGGGAACCAGCCCCAGCATTTT.

The chain employs TRBV3-1 (or the pseudogene TRBV3-2) and TRBJ2-2; D remains unclear. This CDR3 is 16 amino acids long. Germline V gene lookup returns CDR1 LGHDT and CDR2 YNNKEL (reference sequence). V was trimmed by 4 bases and J by 4 bases, leaving 16 bases between them. The CDR3 protein is CASSPLDLLVTGELFF. CDR3 sequence (DNA): TGTGCCAGCAGCCCCCTCGACCTTCTAGTCACCGGGGAGCTGTTTTTT.

CDR3 in DNA: TGCAGCGTTGAATACGAAGGACAGAACTATGGCTACACCTTC. Translation: CSVEYEGQNYGYTF. The chain is built from TRBV29-1 and TRBJ1-2, with D possibly TRBD1 on 6 matching bases. This CDR3 is 14 amino acids long. V lost 2 bases and J 2 bases, leaving 12 bases between the germline ends. Germline CDR1 is SQVTM and CDR2 is ANQGSEA.

This clone turned up a few times. The J gene is TRBJ1-4, the V gene TRBV19, with TRBD1 matching over 7 bases. Germline CDR1 reads LNHDA; CDR2 reads SQIVND (reference sequence). The CDR3 runs 14 residues. V shed 6 bases and J 5 bases; nucleotides not matched to a gene: 6. CDR3 nucleotide sequence: TGTGCCAGTAGGCGGGACAGTACCAATGAAAAACTGTTTTTT. As protein: CASRRDSTNEKLFF.